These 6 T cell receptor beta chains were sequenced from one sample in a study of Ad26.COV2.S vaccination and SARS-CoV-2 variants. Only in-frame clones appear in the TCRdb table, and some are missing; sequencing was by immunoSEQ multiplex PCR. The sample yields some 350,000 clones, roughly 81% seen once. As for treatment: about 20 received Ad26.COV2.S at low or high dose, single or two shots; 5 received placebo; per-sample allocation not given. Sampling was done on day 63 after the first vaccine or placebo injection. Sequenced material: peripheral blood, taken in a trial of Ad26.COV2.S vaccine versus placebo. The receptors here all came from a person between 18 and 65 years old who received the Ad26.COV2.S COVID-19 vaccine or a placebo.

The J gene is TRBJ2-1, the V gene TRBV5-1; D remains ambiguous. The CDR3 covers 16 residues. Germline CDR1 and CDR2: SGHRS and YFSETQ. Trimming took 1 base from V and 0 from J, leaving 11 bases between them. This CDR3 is CASSLMATPSYNEQFF. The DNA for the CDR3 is TGCGCCAGCAGCTTGATGGCTACCCCCTCCTACAATGAGCAGTTCTTC.

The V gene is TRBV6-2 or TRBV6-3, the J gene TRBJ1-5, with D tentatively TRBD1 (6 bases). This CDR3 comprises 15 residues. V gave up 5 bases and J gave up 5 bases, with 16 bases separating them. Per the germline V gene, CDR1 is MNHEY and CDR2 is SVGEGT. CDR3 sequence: CASSNFRGGDQPQHF. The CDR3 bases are TGTGCCAGCAGTAACTTCAGGGGAGGCGATCAGCCCCAGCATTTT.

The CDR3 region is CASGLGETQYF. The CDR3 DNA reads TGTGCCAGCGGGCTGGGAGAGACCCAGTACTTC. The chain employs TRBV5-4 and TRBJ2-5; no definite D call. V gave up 7 bases and J gave up 4 bases, with 8 bases separating them. The CDR3 runs to 11 residues. Germline CDR1 SGHNT, CDR2 YYREEE (reference sequence).

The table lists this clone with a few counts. The CDR3 is CASSQDRERDSKNIQYF. For the CDR3, the DNA is TGCGCCAGCAGCCAAGATAGGGAGCGGGACTCCAAAAACATTCAGTACTTC. This sequence joins TRBV4-1 and TRBJ2-4, with 7 positions matching TRBD2. The junction had 7 bases not matched to a gene; V was cut back by 0 bases and J by 2 bases. CDR1 and CDR2 from the germline V gene are MGHRA and YSYEKL. This CDR3 spans 17 amino acids.

The CDR3 bases are TGTGCCAGCATCCCGGAATCCAGCCGACAAAAACTGTTTTTT. Protein product: CASIPESSRQKLFF. This chain uses TRBV2 with TRBJ1-4, with D uncertain. V lost 7 bases and J lost 9, with 18 bases in between. The length of the CDR3 is 14 residues. CDR1 is SNHLY, CDR2 FYNNEI, per germline.

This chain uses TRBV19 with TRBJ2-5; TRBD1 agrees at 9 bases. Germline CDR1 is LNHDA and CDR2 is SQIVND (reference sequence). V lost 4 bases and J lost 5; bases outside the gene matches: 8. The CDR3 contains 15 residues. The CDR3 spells CASSKAGQGGETQYF. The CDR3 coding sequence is TGTGCCAGTAGTAAAGCGGGACAGGGCGGGGAGACCCAGTACTTC.